The clone carrying this TCR beta chain has only a few counts. The antigen remains unidentified. The data belong to a study of cytomegalovirus exposure and HLA in healthy donors. 13 Jbeta primers and 60 Vbeta primers were used for the PCR. Assay used: immunoSEQ multiplex PCR; TCRdb lists only in-frame clones, some missing. The sample lists about 150,000 clones; more than 9.5% were seen once. CDR3 length: 14 amino acids. Trimming cost V 4 bases and J 1 base; bases outside gene matches: 3. The germline CDR1 and CDR2 sequences are SEHNR and FQNEAQ (reference sequence). Study-wide results and caveats: Sequencing likely caused a cluster of highly shared sequence variants.

The chain links TRBV7-9 to TRBJ2-7, with 8 positions matching TRBD1. Material for sequencing was PBMCs. The receptor's source is a middle-aged man in good health and CMV-seronegative. The CDR3 DNA sequence: TGTGCCAGCAGCTCCCACAGGGGGTCCTACGAGCAGTACTTC. This translates into CASSSHRGSYEQYF.